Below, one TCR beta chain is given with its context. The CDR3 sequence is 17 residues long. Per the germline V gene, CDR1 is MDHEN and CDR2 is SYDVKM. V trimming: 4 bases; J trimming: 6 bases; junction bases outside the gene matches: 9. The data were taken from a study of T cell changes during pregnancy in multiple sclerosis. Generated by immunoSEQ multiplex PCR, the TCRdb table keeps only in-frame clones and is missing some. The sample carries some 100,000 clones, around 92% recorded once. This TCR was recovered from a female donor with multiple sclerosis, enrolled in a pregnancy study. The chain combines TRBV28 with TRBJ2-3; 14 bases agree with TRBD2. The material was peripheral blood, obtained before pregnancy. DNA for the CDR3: TGTGCCAGCAGTTCCCGACGGGGACTAGCGGGAGCCGATACGCAGTATTTT. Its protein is CASSSRRGLAGADTQYF. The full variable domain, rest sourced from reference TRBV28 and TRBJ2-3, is DVKVTQSSRYLVKRTGEKVFLECVQDMDHENMFWYRQDPGLGLRLIYFSYDVKMKEKGDIPEGYSVSREKKERFSLILESASTNQTSMYLCASSSRRGLAGADTQYFGPGTRLTVL.